Each of the 10 T cell receptor beta chains below was sequenced from the same sample in a study of T cell repertoires in cytomegalovirus infection. Antigen specificity for these receptors is unknown. From the reads, TCRdb called clonotypes with MiXCR, one entry per CDR3 protein. In the table there are about 570,000 distinct CDR3 sequences, just under 40% of which are singletons. The sample here was cultured PBMCs, taken from culture after CMV antigen stimulation. These receptors were obtained from a human donor in good health (CMV status not recorded). Some clones in this sample may be carry-over from other donors' samples.

The chain links TRBV6-1 to TRBJ1-1; D is possibly TRBD1 (6 bases). Germline V lookup: CDR1 MNHNS, CDR2 SASEGT. CDR3 length: 13 residues. V shed 6 bases and J shed 7 bases, with 15 bases lying between them. CDR3 region: CASRKGVESEAFF. The CDR3 nucleotides read TGTGCCAGCAGGAAGGGGGTCGAGAGTGAAGCTTTCTTT.

In this sample, this clonotype turned up a few times. This chain uses TRBV7-8 with TRBJ1-6; the D is unclear. Germline V gene data show CDR1 as SGHVS and CDR2 as FQNEAQ. The CDR3 runs 13 residues. Trimming stripped 2 bases from V and 11 bases from J, with 10 bases between. CDR3 amino acids: CASSLNRRTPLHF. Written as DNA, the CDR3 is TGTGCCAGCAGCTTAAACCGTAGGACACCCCTCCACTTT. Combining the CDR3 with reference TRBV7-8 and TRBJ1-6 gives the whole variable domain GAGVSQSPRYKVAKRGQDVALRCDPISGHVSLFWYQQALGQGPEFLTYFQNEAQLDKSGLPSDRFFAERPEGSVSTLKIQRTQQEDSAVYLCASSLNRRTPLHFGNGTRLTVT.

This chain joins TRBV7-2 and TRBJ1-1, with D possibly being TRBD1 (6 bases). CDR3 size: 16 residues. CDR1 and CDR2 from the germline V gene are SGHTA and FQGNSA. Trimming left V 1 base short and J 7 bases short, with 19 bases between. The CDR3 region is CASSLVRGNTDSEAFF. The CDR3 nucleotides are TGTGCCAGCAGCTTAGTCCGGGGCAATACGGACAGTGAAGCTTTCTTT.

On this clonotype itself: The junction departs from the called germline gene at one end, perhaps through a read error. The DNA of the CDR3 is TGTGCCAGCAGCTGGGGGGGGCCAGATAGCAATCAGCCCCAGCATTTT. Protein: CASSWGGPDSNQPQHF. The rearrangement uses TRBV5-3 and TRBJ1-5; TRBD1 might be the D (6 bases). TRBV5-3 is marked as an open reading frame, function uncertain. The CDR3 extends over 16 amino acids.

The rearrangement uses TRBV12-3 or TRBV12-4 and TRBJ2-1; no firm D call. V was cut by 2 bases and J by 1 base, with 18 bases left in between. CDR3 length: 18 amino acids. The chain's CDR3 is CASSLSPTRLRSYNEQFF. The CDR3 DNA reads TGTGCCAGCAGTTTATCGCCGACCAGACTCAGATCCTACAATGAGCAGTTCTTC.

This chain joins TRBV7-2 and TRBJ2-5, with D hard to call. The V end lost 0 bases, the J end lost 5 bases, and 7 bases lay between the germline ends. CDR3 length: 13 amino acids. From germline, CDR1 is SGHTA and CDR2 FQGNSA. The CDR3 protein is CASSLALEETQYF. The CDR3 DNA follows: TGTGCCAGCAGCTTAGCGCTCGAGGAGACCCAGTACTTC.

V gene TRBV6-2 or TRBV6-3 combines with J gene TRBJ1-1, with 7 positions matching TRBD1. Unmatched junction bases numbered 2, after V lost 7 bases and J lost 0 bases. This CDR3 contains 13 residues. In germline, CDR1 is MNHEY, CDR2 SVGEGT. In DNA, the CDR3 is TGTGCCAGCACGACAGGGATGAACACTGAAGCTTTCTTT. It translates to CASTTGMNTEAFF.

This clonotype was recorded many times. The V call is TRBV5-5, the J call TRBJ1-5; D is uncertain. The CDR3 extends over 13 amino acids. The germline V and J ends were trimmed by 1 base and 6 bases, with 8 bases remaining between them. The germline V gene has CDR1 SGHKS and CDR2 YYEKEE (reference sequence). The CDR3 spells CASSLMVGQPQHF. CDR3 nucleotide sequence: TGTGCCAGCAGCTTGATGGTAGGTCAGCCCCAGCATTTT. Full variable domain (outside the CDR3, taken from reference TRBV5-5 and TRBJ1-5): DAGVTQSPTHLIKTRGQQVTLRCSPISGHKSVSWYQQVLGQGPQFIFQYYEKEERGRGNFPDRFSARQFPNYSSELNVNALLLGDSALYLCASSLMVGQPQHFGDGTRLSIL.

This chain connects TRBV6-2 or TRBV6-3 to TRBJ2-5; 7 nucleotides align to TRBD2. The V segment lost 5 bases and the J segment 3 bases; nucleotides outside the gene matches: 3. The CDR3 is made up of 13 amino acids. The germline V gene encodes CDR1 MNHEY and CDR2 SVGEGT. This CDR3 is CASSRSGEETQYF. In DNA form, the CDR3 reads TGTGCCAGCAGTCGAAGCGGGGAAGAGACCCAGTACTTC.

The gene calls are TRBV12-3 or TRBV12-4 and TRBJ1-5, with unresolved D. V gave up 5 bases and J gave up 0 bases, with 14 bases separating them. CDR3 length equals 16 residues. In nucleotides, the CDR3 is TGTGCCAGCAGTCCCATCCAGCCTTATAGCAATCAGCCCCAGCATTTT. Amino acid sequence: CASSPIQPYSNQPQHF.